What follows describes a single TCR beta chain. The data were taken from a study of technical replicates of blood from a few donors. Only in-frame clones appear in the TCRdb table, and some are missing; sequencing was by immunoSEQ multiplex PCR. The sample includes 70,000 to 80,000 clones, 91% of them seen just once. Germline V gene data show CDR1 as MGHRA and CDR2 as YSYEKL. The CDR3 totals 14 residues. V lost 4 bases, J lost 6 bases, and 6 bases stayed unmatched. Material for sequencing was T cells isolated from PBMCs. The clonotype comes from a human donor in good health. Some clones in this sample may be carry-over from other donors' samples. V gene TRBV4-1 combines with J gene TRBJ1-2; TRBD1 matches 9 bases. The CDR3: CASSLGQGKDGYTF. DNA for the CDR3: TGCGCCAGCAGCCTGGGACAGGGTAAAGATGGCTACACCTTC.